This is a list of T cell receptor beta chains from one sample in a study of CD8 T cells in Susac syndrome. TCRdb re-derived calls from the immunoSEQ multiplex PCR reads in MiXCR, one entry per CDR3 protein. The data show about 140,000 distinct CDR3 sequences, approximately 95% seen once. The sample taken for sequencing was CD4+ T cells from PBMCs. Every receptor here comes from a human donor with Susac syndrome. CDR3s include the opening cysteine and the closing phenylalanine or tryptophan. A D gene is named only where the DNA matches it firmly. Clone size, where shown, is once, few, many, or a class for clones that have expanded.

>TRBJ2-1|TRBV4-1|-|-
TGCGCCAGCAGCCAGGTGGGGGGCGGCCCGCTTTTTGGGGGGGAGCAGTTCTTC
CASSQVGGGPLFGGEQFF
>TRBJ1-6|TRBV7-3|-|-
TGTGCCAGCAGCTTAACGGGCAGGGGAAATTCACCCCTCCACTTT
CASSLTGRGNSPLHF
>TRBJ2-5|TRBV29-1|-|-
TGCAGCGTTGTCCCGAATAAGGAGACCCAGTACTTC
CSVVPNKETQYF
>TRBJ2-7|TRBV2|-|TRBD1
TGTGCCAGCAAGGAGTCTCGGACAGGGATAAGCGAGCAGTACTTC
CASKESRTGISEQYF
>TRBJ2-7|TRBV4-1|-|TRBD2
TGCGCCAGCAGCCAAGGACCGGGACTAAGCTACGAGCAGTACTTC
CASSQGPGLSYEQYF
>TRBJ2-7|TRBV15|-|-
TGTGCCACCAGCCGGGGACGGACCGAGCAGTACTTC
CATSRGRTEQYF
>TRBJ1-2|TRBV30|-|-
TGTGCCTGGAGTGTTTTCAGTAGAGACTATGGCTACACCTTC
CAWSVFSRDYGYTF
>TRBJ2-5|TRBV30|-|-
TGTGCCTGGAGTGTAGACCTCCGGGAGACCCAGTACTTC
CAWSVDLRETQYF
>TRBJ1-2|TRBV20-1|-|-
TGCAGTGCTAGACGACAGAGCGGACGCTACACCTTC
CSARRQSGRYTF
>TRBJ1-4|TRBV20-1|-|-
TGCAGTGCTTTGCCCCAGGGTGCTAATGAAAAACTGTTTTTT
CSALPQGANEKLFF
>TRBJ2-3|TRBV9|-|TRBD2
TGTGCCAGCAGCCCGACGACCATAGCGGGGGGGTACACAGATACGCAGTATTTT
CASSPTTIAGGYTDTQYF
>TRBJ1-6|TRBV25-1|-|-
TGTGCCAGCAGTGAATCTCAGGGTCGGTCACCCCTCCACTTT
CASSESQGRSPLHF
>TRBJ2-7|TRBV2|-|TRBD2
TGTGCCAGCCACTTAGCGGGCTCGGCCTACGAGCAGTACTTC
CASHLAGSAYEQYF
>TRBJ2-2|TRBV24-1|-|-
TGTGCCACCAGTGATAACAGGGCGATCACCGGGGAGCTGTTTTTT
CATSDNRAITGELFF
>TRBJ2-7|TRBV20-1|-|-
TGCAGTGCTAGTTTAGTTAGGAACGAGCAGTACTTC
CSASLVRNEQYF
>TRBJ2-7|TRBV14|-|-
TGTGCCAGCAGCCAGAACAGGGTTGAGCAGTACTTC
CASSQNRVEQYF
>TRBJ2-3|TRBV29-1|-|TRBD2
TGCAGCGTGCTAAAGCGGGGGCTACTCACAGATACGCAGTATTTT
CSVLKRGLLTDTQYF
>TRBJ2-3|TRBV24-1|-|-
TGTGCCACGAGTCCCGAGGGCACAGATACGCAGTATTTT
CATSPEGTDTQYF
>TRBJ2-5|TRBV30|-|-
TGTGCCTGGGGACCCGATAGGGAGACCCAGTACTTC
CAWGPDRETQYF
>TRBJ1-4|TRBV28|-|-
TGTGCCAGCAGTTTACCGGGAAGAGGGGAAAAACTGTTTTTT
CASSLPGRGEKLFF
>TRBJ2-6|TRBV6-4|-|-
TGTGCCAGCAGTGAATTTCCCACCCTAGGCTCTGGGGCCAACGTCCTGACTTTC
CASSEFPTLGSGANVLTF
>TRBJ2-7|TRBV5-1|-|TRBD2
TGCGCCAGCAGCTTGGGCCCACTAGCGGGGGGCCAAACGTCCTACGAGCAGTACTTC
CASSLGPLAGGQTSYEQYF
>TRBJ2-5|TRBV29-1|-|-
TGCAGCGTTGAAGCACCAAGGGGAGAAGAGACCCAGTACTTC
CSVEAPRGEETQYF
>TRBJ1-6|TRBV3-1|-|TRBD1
TGTGCCAGCACCCCAGGGGGGCGATCACCCCTCCACTTT
CASTPGGRSPLHF
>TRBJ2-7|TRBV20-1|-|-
TGCAGTGCTAGAGTTCCGGGACGGCCGCCCTACGAGCAGTACTTC
CSARVPGRPPYEQYF
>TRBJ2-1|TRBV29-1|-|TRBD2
TGCAGCGGCGGCGGGAGGCCCCAAAGCAATGAGCAGTTCTTC
CSGGGRPQSNEQFF
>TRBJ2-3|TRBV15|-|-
TGTGCCACCAGCAGAGGTTGGCAGGGGACAGATACGCAGTATTTT
CATSRGWQGTDTQYF
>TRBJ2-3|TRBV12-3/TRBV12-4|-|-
TGTGCCAGCAGCCGCCGTCCTCTAGGGGGAGGGACAGATACGCAGTATTTT
CASSRRPLGGGTDTQYF
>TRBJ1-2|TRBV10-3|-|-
TGTGCCATCAGTGAGACCGACAGCTTCTATGGCTACACCTTC
CAISETDSFYGYTF
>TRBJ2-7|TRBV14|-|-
TGTGCCAGCAGCCAAGAAGAGAGGTCTGCTGTAGAGCAGTACTTC
CASSQEERSAVEQYF
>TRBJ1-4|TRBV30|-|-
TGTGCCGGAGAATGGTGGGGTGGTGAAAAACTGTTTTTT
CAGEWWGGEKLFF
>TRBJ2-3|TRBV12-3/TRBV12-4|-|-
TGTGCCAGCAGTCCCTCGGGGACTGCATCTTATACGCAGTATTTT
CASSPSGTASYTQYF
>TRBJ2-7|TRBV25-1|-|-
TGTGCCAGCAGTGAATATTATCGTGGTTACGACGAGCAGTACTTC
CASSEYYRGYDEQYF
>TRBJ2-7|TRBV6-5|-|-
TGTGCCAGCAGTTACCAGGGTTCGGGGATCTACGAGCAGTACTTC
CASSYQGSGIYEQYF
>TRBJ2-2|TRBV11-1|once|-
TGTGCCAGCAGCTTTGTATTTGGGCAGATAAACACCGGGGAGCTGTTTTTT
CASSFVFGQINTGELFF
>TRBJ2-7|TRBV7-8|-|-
TGTGCCAGCAGCTTAGGGCGGAGGGAACGCTCCTACGAGCAGTACTTC
CASSLGRRERSYEQYF
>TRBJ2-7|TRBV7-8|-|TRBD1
TGTGCCAGCAGCACAGACCCAGGGGGATCCTACGAGCAGTACTTC
CASSTDPGGSYEQYF
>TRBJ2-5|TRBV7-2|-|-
TGTGCCAGCAGCTATCGGATACTACAAGAGACCCAGTACTTC
CASSYRILQETQYF
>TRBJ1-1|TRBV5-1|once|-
TGCGCCAGCAGCTTGGGTACAGAAGGCACTGAAGCTTTCTTT
CASSLGTEGTEAFF
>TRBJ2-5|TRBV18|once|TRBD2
TGTGCCAGCTCACCAGGACTAGCTGTAGAGACCCAGTACTTC
CASSPGLAVETQYF
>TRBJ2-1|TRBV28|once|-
TGTGCCAGCAGTCGTTGGAAGGGGCAGGGGAATGAGCAGTTCTTC
CASSRWKGQGNEQFF
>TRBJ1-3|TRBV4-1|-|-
TGCGCCAGCAGCCAAGCCGGGTTCAGGAACACCATATATTTT
CASSQAGFRNTIYF
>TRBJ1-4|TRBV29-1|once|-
TGCAGCGTTGGTGGACAGAGTAATGAAAAACTGTTTTTT
CSVGGQSNEKLFF
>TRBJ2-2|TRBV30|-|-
TGTGCCTGGAGTATCACCACCGGGGAGCTGTTTTTT
CAWSITTGELFF
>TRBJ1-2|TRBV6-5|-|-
TGTGCCAGCAGTTACCACGGGGACTATGGCTACACCTTC
CASSYHGDYGYTF
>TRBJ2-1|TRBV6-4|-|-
TGTGCCAGCAGTGAGCTCTTTGGCCGCGACAATGAGCAGTTCTTC
CASSELFGRDNEQFF
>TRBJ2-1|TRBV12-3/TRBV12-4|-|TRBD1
TGTGCCAGCAGTAAGGACAGGGTCACTGAGCAGTTCTTC
CASSKDRVTEQFF